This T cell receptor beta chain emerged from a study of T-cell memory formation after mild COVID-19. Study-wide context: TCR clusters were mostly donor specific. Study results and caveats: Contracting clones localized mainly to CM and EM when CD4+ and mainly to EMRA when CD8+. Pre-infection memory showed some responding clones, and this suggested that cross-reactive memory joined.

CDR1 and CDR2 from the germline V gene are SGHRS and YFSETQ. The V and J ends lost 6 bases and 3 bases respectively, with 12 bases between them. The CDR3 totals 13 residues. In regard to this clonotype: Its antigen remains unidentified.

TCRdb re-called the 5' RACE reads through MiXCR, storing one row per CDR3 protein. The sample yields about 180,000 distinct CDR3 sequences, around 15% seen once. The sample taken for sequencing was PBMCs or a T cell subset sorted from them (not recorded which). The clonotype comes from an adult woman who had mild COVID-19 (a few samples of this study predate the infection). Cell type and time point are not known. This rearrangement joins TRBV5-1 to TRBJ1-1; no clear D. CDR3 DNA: TGCGCCAGCAAGAGTTTTTCAGACACTGAAGCTTTCTTT. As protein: CASKSFSDTEAFF.